A single sample gave rise to the 13 T cell receptor beta chains below, sequenced in a study of cytomegalovirus exposure and HLA in healthy donors. PCR was performed using 60 Vbeta and 13 Jbeta primers. Method: immunoSEQ multiplex PCR; TCRdb's copy keeps in-frame clones and lacks some. This sample has approximately 220,000 clones; 83% occur once, and the top ten carry over 1.1%. Input material: PBMCs. Receptors were obtained from a girl aged 10 to 17 in good health and CMV-seronegative.

This rearrangement joins TRBV5-1 to TRBJ2-5; 8 positions match TRBD1. The J call may be in error: the DNA end matches TRBJ2-7 better. Germline V gives CDR1 SGHRS, CDR2 YFSETQ. The CDR3 sequence is 13 residues long. As DNA, the CDR3 is TGCGCCAGCAGCGTGGACAGGGCCTACGAGCAGTACTTC. Amino acids: CASSVDRAYEQYF.

The chain combines TRBV6-1 with TRBJ1-1; D remains ambiguous. V was trimmed by 3 bases and J by 1 base, leaving 6 bases between them. Germline CDR1 and CDR2: MNHNS and SASEGT. The CDR3 has 13 amino acids. DNA of the CDR3: TGTGCCAGCAGTGACAGGTCGAACACTGAAGCTTTCTTT. Its protein product is CASSDRSNTEAFF.

V gene TRBV7-9 combines with J gene TRBJ2-1, with 9 bases aligning to TRBD1. Germline V gives CDR1 SEHNR, CDR2 FQNEAQ (reference sequence). The CDR3 sequence is 17 residues long. Trimming at V came to 4 bases and at J to 6 bases, leaving 13 bases not matched to a gene. The CDR3 here is CASSSHPPDRGINEQFF. The CDR3 coding sequence is TGTGCCAGCAGCTCCCACCCACCGGACAGGGGAATCAATGAGCAGTTCTTC.

J is TRBJ2-3 and V is TRBV27, with D unclear. CDR1 is MNHEY, CDR2 SMNVEV, per germline (reference sequence). CDR3 length: 17 amino acids. V was trimmed by 6 bases and J by 2 bases, leaving 21 bases between them. The CDR3 DNA sequence: TGTGCCAGCAGCCCGAATCGGCGGAGCCGATCCACAGATACGCAGTATTTT. Translation: CASSPNRRSRSTDTQYF.

The chain combines TRBV6-5 with TRBJ2-7, with 9 bases fitting TRBD1. Trimming cost V 2 bases and J 4 bases; bases outside gene matches: 6. CDR1 and CDR2 (germline): MNHEY, SVGAGI. CDR3 length: 15 residues. The DNA of the CDR3 is TGTGCCAGCAGTTACCGGGGACAGGGATCGTACGAGCAGTACTTC. It specifies CASSYRGQGSYEQYF.

V gene TRBV7-2 combines with J gene TRBJ2-7; tentatively, D is TRBD2 (5 bases). CDR1 is SGHTA and CDR2 is FQGNSA in the germline V gene. This CDR3 is built from 16 residues. V was pared by 5 bases and J by 4 bases, with 21 bases between. CDR3 sequence (DNA): TGTGCCAGCAGCACCGCATCGAGGGCAGATTTTTACGAGCAGTACTTC. Encoded protein: CASSTASRADFYEQYF.

V and J are TRBV6-6 and TRBJ1-5, with TRBD1 matching 8 bases. Looked up from germline, CDR1 is MNHNY and CDR2 is SVGAGI (reference sequence). V was clipped by 5 bases and J by 9 bases; unmatched bases: 12. The CDR3 length is 15 residues. Written as DNA, the CDR3 is TGTGCCAGCAGTGTCGGAGGACAGGGAATCAGGCCCCAGCATTTT. Translated: CASSVGGQGIRPQHF.

This chain joins TRBV6-5 and TRBJ1-1; D call uncertain. The CDR3 has 13 residues. The V gene's germline CDR1 is MNHEY and CDR2 SVGAGI. V shed 1 base and J shed 4 bases, with 7 bases lying between them. The DNA for the CDR3 is TGTGCCAGCAGTTACTATGGGCCCACTGAAGCTTTCTTT. Translated: CASSYYGPTEAFF.

This clone has just a few counts. V gene TRBV6-1 combines with J gene TRBJ1-1; possible D gene TRBD1, 5 bases. This CDR3 comprises 13 residues. Trimming shortened V by 7 bases and J by 4 bases, and 13 bases separated the two germline ends. In germline, CDR1 is MNHNS, CDR2 SASEGT. The CDR3 DNA reads TGTGCCAGCACCCCCGGGAGGGGCACTGAAGCTTTCTTT. This encodes CASTPGRGTEAFF.

The genes are TRBV21-1 and TRBJ2-4; the D call TRBD2 from the table was never checked on the DNA. TRBV21-1 is labeled a pseudogene. This CDR3 is built from 16 residues. DNA of the CDR3: TGTGCCAGCAGCAAAGTAAGCGGGAACCCCAAAAACATTCAGTACTTC. It codes for CASSKVSGNPKNIQYF.

CDR3 sequence reads: CASSPPPGQGHTEAFF. Here the CDR3 DNA reads TGTGCCAGCAGCCCCCCGCCGGGACAAGGACACACTGAAGCTTTCTTT. V usage is TRBV7-9 and J usage is TRBJ1-1, with a possible D match to TRBD1 (6 bases). Germline loops: CDR1 SEHNR, CDR2 FQNEAQ (reference sequence). CDR3 length: 16 amino acids. The V and J ends lost 5 bases and 3 bases respectively, with 19 bases between them.

This sequence joins TRBV4-1 and TRBJ2-7; D may be TRBD2 (6 bases). Germline assignment: CDR1 MGHRA and CDR2 YSYEKL. Trimming cost V 1 base and J 0 bases, with 19 bases left between them. The length of the CDR3 is 18 residues. CDR3 bases: TGCGCCAGCAGCCAAGGACATTCGGGGGACCTAAGCTCCTACGAGCAGTACTTC. Translation: CASSQGHSGDLSSYEQYF.

The chain uses TRBV7-2 and TRBJ2-7, with D possibly being TRBD1 (6 bases). The CDR3 spans 15 residues. V was cut by 4 bases and J by 0 bases, with 13 bases left in between. In germline, CDR1 is SGHTA, CDR2 FQGNSA. The CDR3 spells CASSSFQGSSYEQYF. The CDR3 nucleotides read TGTGCCAGCAGCTCCTTCCAGGGGAGCTCCTACGAGCAGTACTTC.